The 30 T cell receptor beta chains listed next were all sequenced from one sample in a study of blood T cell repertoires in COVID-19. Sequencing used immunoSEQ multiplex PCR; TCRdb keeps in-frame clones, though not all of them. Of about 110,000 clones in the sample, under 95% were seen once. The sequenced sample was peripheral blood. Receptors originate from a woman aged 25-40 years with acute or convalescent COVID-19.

The CDR3 here is CASSLGHDGTPHTEAFF. The CDR3 region has the DNA TGTGCCAGCAGCTTAGGCCACGACGGGACACCACACACTGAAGCTTTCTTT. The chain has TRBV11-2 and TRBJ1-1; D is perhaps TRBD1 (6 bases). The CDR3 is 17 amino acids. Trimming removed 1 base from V and 3 bases from J, with 18 bases in between. The V gene's germline CDR1 is SGHAT and CDR2 FQNNGV.

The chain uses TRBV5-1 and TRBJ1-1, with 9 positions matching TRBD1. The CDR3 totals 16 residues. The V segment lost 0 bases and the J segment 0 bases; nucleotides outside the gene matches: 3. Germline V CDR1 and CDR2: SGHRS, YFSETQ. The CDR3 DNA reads TGCGCCAGCAGCTTGGGGACAGGGGCGTTGAACACTGAAGCTTTCTTT. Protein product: CASSLGTGALNTEAFF.

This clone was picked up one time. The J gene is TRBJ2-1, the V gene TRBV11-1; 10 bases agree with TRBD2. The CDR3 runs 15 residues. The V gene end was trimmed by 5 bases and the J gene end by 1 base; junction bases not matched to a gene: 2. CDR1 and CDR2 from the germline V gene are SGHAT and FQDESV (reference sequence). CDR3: CASSLLAGSYNEQFF. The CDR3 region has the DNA TGTGCCAGCAGCCTACTAGCGGGGTCCTACAATGAGCAGTTCTTC.

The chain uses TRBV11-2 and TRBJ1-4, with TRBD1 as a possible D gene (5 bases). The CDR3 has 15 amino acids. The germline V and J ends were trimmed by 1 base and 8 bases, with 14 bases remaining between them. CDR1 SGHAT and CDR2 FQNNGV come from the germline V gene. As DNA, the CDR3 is TGTGCCAGCAGCTTAGCGGGCAGGGACTACGAAAAACTGTTTTTT. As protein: CASSLAGRDYEKLFF.

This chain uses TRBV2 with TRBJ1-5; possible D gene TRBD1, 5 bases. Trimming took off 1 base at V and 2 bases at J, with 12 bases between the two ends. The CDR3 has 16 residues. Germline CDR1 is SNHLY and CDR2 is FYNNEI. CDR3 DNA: TGTGCCAGCAGTGAAGTGGGGGGAGGCGGCAATCAGCCCCAGCATTTT. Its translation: CASSEVGGGGNQPQHF.

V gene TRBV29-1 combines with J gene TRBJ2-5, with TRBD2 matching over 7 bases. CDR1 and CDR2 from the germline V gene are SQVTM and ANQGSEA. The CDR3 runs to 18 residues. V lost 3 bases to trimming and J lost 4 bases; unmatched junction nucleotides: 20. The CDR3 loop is CSVEDGLAAGRGVETQYF. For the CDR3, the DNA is TGCAGCGTTGAGGACGGGCTAGCGGCGGGGAGAGGGGTAGAGACCCAGTACTTC. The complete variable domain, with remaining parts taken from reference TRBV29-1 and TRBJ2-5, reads SAVISQKPSRDICQRGTSLTIQCQVDSQVTMMFWYRQQPGQSLTLIATANQGSEATYESGFVIDKFPISRPNLTFSTLTVSNMSPEDSSIYLCSVEDGLAAGRGVETQYFGPGTRLLVL.

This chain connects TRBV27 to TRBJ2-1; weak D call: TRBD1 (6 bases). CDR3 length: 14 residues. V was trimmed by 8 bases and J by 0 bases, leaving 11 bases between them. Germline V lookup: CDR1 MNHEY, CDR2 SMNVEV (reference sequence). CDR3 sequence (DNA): TGTGCCAGCCGGGACACCACCTCCTACAATGAGCAGTTCTTC. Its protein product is CASRDTTSYNEQFF.

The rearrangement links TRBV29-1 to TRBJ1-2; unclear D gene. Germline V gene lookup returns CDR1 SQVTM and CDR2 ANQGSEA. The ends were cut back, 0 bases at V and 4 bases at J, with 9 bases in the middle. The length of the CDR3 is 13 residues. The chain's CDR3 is CSVEDGQIYGYTF. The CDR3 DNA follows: TGCAGCGTTGAAGATGGCCAGATCTATGGCTACACCTTC. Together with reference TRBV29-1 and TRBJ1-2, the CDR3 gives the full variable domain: SAVISQKPSRDICQRGTSLTIQCQVDSQVTMMFWYRQQPGQSLTLIATANQGSEATYESGFVIDKFPISRPNLTFSTLTVSNMSPEDSSIYLCSVEDGQIYGYTFGSGTRLTVV.

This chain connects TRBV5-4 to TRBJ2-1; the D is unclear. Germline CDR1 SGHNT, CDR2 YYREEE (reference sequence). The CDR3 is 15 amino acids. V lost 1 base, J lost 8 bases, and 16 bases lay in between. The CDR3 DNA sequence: TGTGCCAGCAGCTTGCCGGAGCAGACTGCGGATGAGCAGTTCTTC. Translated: CASSLPEQTADEQFF.

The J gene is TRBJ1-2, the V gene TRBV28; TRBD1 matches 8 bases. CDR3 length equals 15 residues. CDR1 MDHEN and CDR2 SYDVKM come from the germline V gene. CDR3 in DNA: TGTGCGACCTCACCCCAGGCAGGGGGCGGCTATGGCTACACCTTC. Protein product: CATSPQAGGGYGYTF.

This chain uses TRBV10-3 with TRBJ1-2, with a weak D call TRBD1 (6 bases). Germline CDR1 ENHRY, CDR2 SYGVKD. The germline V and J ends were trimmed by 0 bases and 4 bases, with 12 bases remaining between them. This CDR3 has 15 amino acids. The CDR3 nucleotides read TGTGCCATCAGTGAGTCGAACAGGGAGGGCTATGGCTACACCTTC. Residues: CAISESNREGYGYTF.

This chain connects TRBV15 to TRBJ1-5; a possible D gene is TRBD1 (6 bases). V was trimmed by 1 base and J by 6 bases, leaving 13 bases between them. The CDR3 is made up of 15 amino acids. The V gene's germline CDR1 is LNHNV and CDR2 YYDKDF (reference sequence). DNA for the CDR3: TGTGCCACCAGCAGAGCCGGGGGGGGCGGTCAGCCCCAGCATTTT. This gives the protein CATSRAGGGGQPQHF.

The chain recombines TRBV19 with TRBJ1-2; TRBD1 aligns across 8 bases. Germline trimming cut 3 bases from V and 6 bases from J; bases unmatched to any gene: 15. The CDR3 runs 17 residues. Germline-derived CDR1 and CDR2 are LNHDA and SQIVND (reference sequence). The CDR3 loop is CASSIAQLQGASDGYTF. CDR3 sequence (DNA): TGTGCCAGTAGTATTGCCCAGCTGCAGGGGGCGTCAGATGGCTACACCTTC.

The CDR3 reads CASSLVNPPGGTEAFF. The CDR3 bases are TGTGCCAGCAGCTTAGTAAATCCCCCAGGAGGGACTGAAGCTTTCTTT. The chain has TRBV7-6 and TRBJ1-1, with D uncertain. V lost 1 base to trimming and J lost 5 bases, with 17 bases between them. Per the germline V gene, CDR1 is SGHVS and CDR2 is FNYEAQ. There are 16 residues in the CDR3.

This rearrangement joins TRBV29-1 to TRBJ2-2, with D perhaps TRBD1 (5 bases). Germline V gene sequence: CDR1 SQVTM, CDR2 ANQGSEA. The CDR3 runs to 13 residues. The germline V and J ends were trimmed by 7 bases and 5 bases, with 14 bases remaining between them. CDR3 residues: CSGHGRVTGELFF. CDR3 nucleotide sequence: TGCAGCGGACACGGCAGGGTGACCGGGGAGCTGTTTTTT.

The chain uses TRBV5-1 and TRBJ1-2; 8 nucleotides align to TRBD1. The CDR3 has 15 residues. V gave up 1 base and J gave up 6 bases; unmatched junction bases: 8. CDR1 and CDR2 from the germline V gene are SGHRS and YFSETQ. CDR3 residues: CASSLSPGGPDGYTF. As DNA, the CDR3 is TGCGCCAGCAGCTTGAGTCCAGGGGGCCCCGATGGCTACACCTTC.

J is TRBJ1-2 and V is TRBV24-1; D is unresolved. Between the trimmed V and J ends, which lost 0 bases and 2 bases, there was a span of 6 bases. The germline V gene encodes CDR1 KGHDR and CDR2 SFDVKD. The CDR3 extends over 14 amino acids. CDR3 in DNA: TGTGCCACCAGTGATTTGATGAGGAACTATGGCTACACCTTC. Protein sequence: CATSDLMRNYGYTF.

The CDR3 is CASSQAGGLGEQFF. The CDR3 nucleotides are TGTGCCAGCAGCCAAGCGGGAGGGCTGGGGGAGCAGTTCTTC. The rearrangement joins TRBV11-2 to TRBJ2-1; 10 bases line up with TRBD2. Germline trimming cut 5 bases from V and 10 bases from J; bases unmatched to any gene: 8. The CDR3 has 14 amino acids. Germline-derived CDR1 and CDR2 are SGHAT and FQNNGV.

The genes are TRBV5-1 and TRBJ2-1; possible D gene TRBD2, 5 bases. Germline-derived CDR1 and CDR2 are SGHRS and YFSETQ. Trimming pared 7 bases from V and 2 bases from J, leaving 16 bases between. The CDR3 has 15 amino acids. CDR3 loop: CASHLAPPTYNEQFF. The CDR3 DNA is TGCGCCAGCCACTTAGCGCCGCCCACCTACAATGAGCAGTTCTTC.

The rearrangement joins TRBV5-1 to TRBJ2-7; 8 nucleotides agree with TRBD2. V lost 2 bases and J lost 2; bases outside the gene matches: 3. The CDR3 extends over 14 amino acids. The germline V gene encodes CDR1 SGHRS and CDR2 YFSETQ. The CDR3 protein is CASSFSAGAYEQYF. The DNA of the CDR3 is TGCGCCAGCAGCTTCTCAGCGGGGGCCTACGAGCAGTACTTC.

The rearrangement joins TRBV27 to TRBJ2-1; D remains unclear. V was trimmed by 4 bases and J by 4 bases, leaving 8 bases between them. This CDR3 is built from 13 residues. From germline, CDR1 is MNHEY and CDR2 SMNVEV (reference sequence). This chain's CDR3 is CASSSPTYNEQFF. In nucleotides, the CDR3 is TGTGCCAGCAGTTCCCCGACATACAATGAGCAGTTCTTC.

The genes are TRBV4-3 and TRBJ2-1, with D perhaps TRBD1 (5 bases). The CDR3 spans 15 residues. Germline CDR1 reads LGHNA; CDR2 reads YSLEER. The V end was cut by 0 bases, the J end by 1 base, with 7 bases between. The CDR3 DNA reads TGCGCCAGCAGCCAAGATCCAGGGTCCTACAATGAGCAGTTCTTC. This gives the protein CASSQDPGSYNEQFF.

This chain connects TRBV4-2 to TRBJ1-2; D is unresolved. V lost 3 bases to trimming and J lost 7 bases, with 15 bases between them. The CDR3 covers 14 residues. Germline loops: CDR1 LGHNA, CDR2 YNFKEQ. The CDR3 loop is CASSQTRGSGGYTF. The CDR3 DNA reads TGTGCCAGCAGCCAGACGAGAGGGTCTGGTGGCTACACCTTC.

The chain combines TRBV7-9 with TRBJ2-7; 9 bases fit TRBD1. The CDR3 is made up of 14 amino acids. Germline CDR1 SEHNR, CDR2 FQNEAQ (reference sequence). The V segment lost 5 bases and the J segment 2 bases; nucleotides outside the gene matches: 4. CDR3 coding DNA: TGTGCCAGCAGCGGGGACAGGGACGCCTACGAGCAGTACTTC. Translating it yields CASSGDRDAYEQYF.

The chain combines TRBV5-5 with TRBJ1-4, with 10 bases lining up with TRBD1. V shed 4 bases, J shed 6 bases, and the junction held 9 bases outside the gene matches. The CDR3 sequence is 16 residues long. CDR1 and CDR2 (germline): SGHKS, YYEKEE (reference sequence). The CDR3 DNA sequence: TGTGCCAGCAGCGACGCCCCGACAGGGGGCCATGAAAAACTGTTTTTT. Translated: CASSDAPTGGHEKLFF.

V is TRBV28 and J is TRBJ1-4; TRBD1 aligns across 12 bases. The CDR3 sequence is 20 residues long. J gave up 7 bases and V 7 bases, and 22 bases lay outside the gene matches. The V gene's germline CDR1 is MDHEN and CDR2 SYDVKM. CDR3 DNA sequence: TGTGCCAGCATCCCCCACCGGGACAGGGGGCTCATTATGTTAGGTGAAAAACTGTTTTTT. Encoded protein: CASIPHRDRGLIMLGEKLFF.

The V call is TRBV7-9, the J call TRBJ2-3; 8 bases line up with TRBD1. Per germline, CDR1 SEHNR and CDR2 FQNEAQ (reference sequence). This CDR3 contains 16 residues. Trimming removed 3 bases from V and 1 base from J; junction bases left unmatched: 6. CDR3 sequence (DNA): TGTGCCAGCAGCTTTACGACAGGGGCTCGCACAGATACGCAGTATTTT. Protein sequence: CASSFTTGARTDTQYF.

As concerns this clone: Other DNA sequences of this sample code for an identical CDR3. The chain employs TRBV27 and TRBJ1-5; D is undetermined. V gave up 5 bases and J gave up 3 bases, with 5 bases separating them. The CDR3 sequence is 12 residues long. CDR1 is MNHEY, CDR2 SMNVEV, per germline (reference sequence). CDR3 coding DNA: TGTGCCAGCAGTCCCCACAATCAGCCCCAGCATTTT. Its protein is CASSPHNQPQHF.

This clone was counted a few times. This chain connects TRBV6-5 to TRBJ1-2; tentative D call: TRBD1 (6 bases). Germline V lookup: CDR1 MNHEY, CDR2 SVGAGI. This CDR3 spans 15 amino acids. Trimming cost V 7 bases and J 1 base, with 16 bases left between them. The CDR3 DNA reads TGTGCCAGCACTTTCACAGGGACCAATAACTATGGCTACACCTTC. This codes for CASTFTGTNNYGYTF.

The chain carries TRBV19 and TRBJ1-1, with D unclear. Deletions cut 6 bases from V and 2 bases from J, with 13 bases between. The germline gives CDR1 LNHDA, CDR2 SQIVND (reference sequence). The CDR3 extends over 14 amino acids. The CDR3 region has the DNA TGTGCCAGTAGACCCGGTGATATAAACACTGAAGCTTTCTTT. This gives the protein CASRPGDINTEAFF.